The rows below give T cell receptor beta chains drawn from one sample of a study of PD-L1 blockade in urothelial cancer. Assay: immunoSEQ multiplex PCR; the TCRdb copy retains only in-frame clones and omits some. Of about 310 clones listed, under 40% are singletons. Specimen: tumor tissue, collected before atezolizumab (anti-PD-L1) treatment. Receptor source: an older man with urothelial cancer. Both conserved end residues are trimmed from each CDR3. Size is stated for part of the rows, as once, few or many counts, or as a class when the clone is expanded.

V	size	CDR3
TRBV19	-	ASSPIGDTDTDTQY
TRBV28	-	ASSGQEGTRLYGYT
TRBV7-1	large	ASSLSGTGELF
TRBV18	once	ASSATVPVGDGYT
TRBV11-3	large	ASSLTSGGAQLSTDTQY
TRBV6-8	large	ASSYVEGTDTQY
TRBV29-1	-	SVPIIGRANTEAF
TRBV1	few	TSSQEGQYTEAF
TRBV12-5	-	ASGSESIRFRKYGYT
TRBV14	few	ASSRDRLYGYT
TRBV11-3	few	ASSLKAGGQETQY
TRBV19	-	ASSPGTEANYGYT
TRBV9	-	ASSESPSGSDTQY
TRBV5-1	-	ASSPLPSGSGGGETQY
TRBV15	-	ATREGGLDGELF
TRBV14	-	ASSQRQGSFSSYNEQF
TRBV11-3	-	ASSFNSANTGELF
TRBV11-3	few	ASSLDHSFQETQY
TRBV18	-	ASSPQGSSGELF
TRBV11-3	large	ASSPRLAGKRGGELF
TRBV9	few	ASSVVAATEAF
TRBV6-8	-	ASSFDLDRGREQY
TRBV6-8	-	ASSYSPRPAHQPQH
TRBV7-4	few	ASSIIRGPNTEAF
TRBV6-8	few	ASTLSAGQETQY
TRBV14	few	ASSRDRVYGYT
TRBV9	few	ASSAGTGYEQY
TRBV6-8	few	ASSDGQGIFYEQY
TRBV6-7	-	ASSYSKRTEGTEAF
TRBV14	once	ASSQLPYEKLF
TRBV9	few	ASSVGSSGDEQY
TRBV29-1	-	SVGQGGNQPQH
TRBV27	few	ASSTDRGPGNTIY
TRBV6-1	few	ASSEAGRNNEQF
TRBV2	-	ASREQSYEQY
TRBV18	few	ASSPQGSEQY
TRBV18	-	ASSITGGKEGIQY
TRBV2	few	ASRRSGTGSVEQF
TRBV5-1	-	ASSLDASGSNEQF
TRBV19	-	ASSKQGLAGAISSYNKQF
TRBV6-8	few	ASSPWVLVNTEAF
TRBV11-3	medium-sized	ASSLGQGPYEQY